One sample yielded the 14 T cell receptor beta chains listed below, sequenced in a study of blood T cell repertoires in COVID-19. Profiling relied on immunoSEQ multiplex PCR, and the TCRdb table lists in-frame clones only, not all of them. The sample holds approximately 200,000 clones, more than 75% seen once. Source material: peripheral blood. These receptors were taken from a person aged 70 to 85 with COVID-19, enrolled during active disease.

This rearrangement joins TRBV5-4 to TRBJ2-7; no clear D. The germline CDR1 and CDR2 sequences are SGHNT and YYREEE (reference sequence). Trimming pared 3 bases from V and 3 bases from J, leaving 16 bases between. This CDR3 comprises 15 residues. The CDR3: CASSSPTLSGYEQYF. The DNA for the CDR3 is TGTGCCAGCAGCTCACCCACCCTTTCGGGCTACGAGCAGTACTTC.

The chain joins TRBV5-1 to TRBJ2-3; tentatively, D is TRBD2 (6 bases). With 8 bases removed from V and 2 bases from J, the gap between germline ends came to 15 bases. Germline CDR1 and CDR2: SGHRS and YFSETQ. The CDR3 sequence is 14 residues long. The CDR3 protein is CASVEGPFTDTQYF. The CDR3 nucleotides read TGCGCCAGTGTGGAGGGACCCTTCACAGATACGCAGTATTTT.

The V gene is TRBV6-6, the J gene TRBJ1-6; 8 bases are a match to TRBD1. The CDR3 has 17 residues. In germline, CDR1 is MNHNY, CDR2 SVGAGI (reference sequence). Trimming took 5 bases from V and 0 from J; bases not matched to a gene: 6. CDR3 nucleotide sequence: TGTGCCAGCAGTCGGGGACAGGAGAGCTCCTATAATTCACCCCTCCACTTT. Amino acids: CASSRGQESSYNSPLHF.

CDR3: CASSLAAGGGNEQFF. CDR3 in DNA: TGTGCCAGCAGCCTCGCCGCCGGGGGGGGGAATGAGCAGTTCTTC. The rearrangement joins TRBV27 to TRBJ2-1, with 8 bases fitting TRBD2. V dropped 6 bases and J dropped 7; count of bases not matched to a gene: 11. Per the germline V gene, CDR1 is MNHEY and CDR2 is SMNVEV (reference sequence). The CDR3 has 15 residues.

This chain joins TRBV7-3 and TRBJ1-5; 9 nucleotides agree with TRBD1. This CDR3 comprises 19 residues. The V gene end was trimmed by 1 base and the J gene end by 6 bases; junction bases not matched to a gene: 16. CDR1 and CDR2 from the germline V gene are SGHTA and FQGTGA. The CDR3 nucleotides are TGTGCCAGCAGCTTAAAATTACAGGGTGAGGACAGGGGTACTCAGCCCCAGCATTTT. It translates to CASSLKLQGEDRGTQPQHF.

The chain couples TRBV19 to TRBJ2-3, with 11 bases aligning to TRBD2. CDR1 is LNHDA, CDR2 SQIVND, per germline (reference sequence). V trimming: 5 bases; J trimming: 2 bases; junction bases outside the gene matches: 6. The CDR3 is made up of 16 amino acids. In DNA form, the CDR3 reads TGTGCCAGTAGTCCGGCGACTAGCGGGATCACAGATACGCAGTATTTT. This translates into CASSPATSGITDTQYF.

The chain links TRBV19 to TRBJ1-1, with TRBD1 identical over 8 bases. CDR1 is LNHDA, CDR2 SQIVND, per germline (reference sequence). The CDR3 is made up of 14 amino acids. V lost 4 bases and J lost 5; bases outside the gene matches: 6. The CDR3 loop reads CASSKLGQATEAFF. Written as DNA, the CDR3 is TGTGCCAGTAGTAAGCTGGGACAGGCAACTGAAGCTTTCTTT.

This chain connects TRBV24-1 to TRBJ2-7; TRBD2 matches at 7 bases. In germline, CDR1 is KGHDR, CDR2 SFDVKD. The CDR3 has 14 amino acids. The trim removed 6 bases at V and 1 base at J, leaving 5 bases unmatched. The CDR3, as DNA: TGTGCCACCAGTCCTAGCGGAACGTCCTACGAGCAGTACTTC. This translates into CATSPSGTSYEQYF.

The genes are TRBV6-5 and TRBJ1-2; a possible D gene is TRBD1 (6 bases). V was clipped by 6 bases and J by 7 bases, with 18 bases between them. This CDR3 region has 14 residues. Germline loops: CDR1 MNHEY, CDR2 SVGAGI. The CDR3 protein is CASSSQGRRIGYTF. CDR3 DNA: TGTGCCAGCAGCTCCCAGGGGAGACGGATTGGCTACACCTTC.

The rearrangement links TRBV9 to TRBJ2-6; TRBD1 aligns across 12 bases. V gave up 1 base and J gave up 0 bases; unmatched junction bases: 2. Germline-derived CDR1 and CDR2 are SGDLS and YYNGEE. CDR3 length: 18 residues. DNA for the CDR3: TGTGCCAGCAGCGTAAGGGACAGGGGGCTCTCTGGGGCCAACGTCCTGACTTTC. Translating it yields CASSVRDRGLSGANVLTF.

The chain joins TRBV10-1 to TRBJ1-5, with 8 bases lining up with TRBD1. Trimming at V came to 0 bases and at J to 4 bases, leaving 5 bases not matched to a gene. The length of the CDR3 is 16 residues. The germline CDR1 and CDR2 sequences are WNHNN and SYGVQD (reference sequence). This chain's CDR3 is CASSESRQGQNQPQHF. The DNA of the CDR3 is TGCGCCAGCAGTGAGTCGCGACAGGGGCAGAATCAGCCCCAGCATTTT.

This chain uses TRBV7-9 with TRBJ2-5; 9 bases are shared with TRBD2. Germline CDR1 reads SEHNR; CDR2 reads FQNEAQ (reference sequence). V gave up 7 bases and J gave up 2 bases; unmatched junction bases: 8. This CDR3 is 15 amino acids long. CDR3 amino acids: CASTRGGGVQETQYF. The DNA of the CDR3 is TGTGCCAGCACCCGGGGCGGGGGGGTGCAAGAGACCCAGTACTTC.

This clone was detected a few times. This chain uses TRBV7-8 with TRBJ1-5, with TRBD1 matching over 8 bases. The CDR3 is 16 residues long. Germline V gene data show CDR1 as SGHVS and CDR2 as FQNEAQ. V lost 4 bases and J lost 0; bases outside the gene matches: 5. CDR3 nucleotide sequence: TGTGCCAGCAGCTCAAAAACAGGGGGTAGCAATCAGCCCCAGCATTTT. Amino acid sequence: CASSSKTGGSNQPQHF.

The rearrangement joins TRBV6-1 to TRBJ2-1; 8 bases map to TRBD2. The CDR3 is 17 residues long. Germline values: CDR1 MNHNS, CDR2 SASEGT. With V trimmed by 0 bases and J by 3 bases, 7 bases remained unmatched. The CDR3 DNA reads as TGTGCCAGCAGTGAAGCCCGGGGGGGCCGATTCTACAATGAGCAGTTCTTC. This encodes CASSEARGGRFYNEQFF.